The clone carrying this TCR beta chain was counted a few times. What it binds is unknown. From the 5' RACE reads, TCRdb called clonotypes with MiXCR, one entry per CDR3 protein. The sample consists of some 210,000 distinct CDR3 sequences, 8% to 11% of them appearing once. This sample stems from a study of T-cell memory formation after mild COVID-19. Study-level results: Some SARS-CoV-2-responding clones were already detected in memory before infection. Those CD4+ clones that contracted were mainly in CM and EM (CD8+ ones in EMRA).

The CDR3 totals 14 residues. The ends were cut back, 3 bases at V and 4 bases at J, with 11 bases in the middle. The germline V gene has CDR1 SGHAT and CDR2 FQNNGV. This chain connects TRBV11-2 to TRBJ2-3, with a weak D call TRBD2 (6 bases). The sample comprised PBMCs or a T cell subset sorted from them (not recorded which). The TCR originated in a man aged 18 to 30 who had mild COVID-19 (a few samples of this study predate the infection). Cell type and time point are not known. The CDR3 here is CASSLGLTADTQYF. CDR3 nucleotides: TGTGCCAGCAGCTTGGGACTTACCGCAGATACGCAGTATTTT.